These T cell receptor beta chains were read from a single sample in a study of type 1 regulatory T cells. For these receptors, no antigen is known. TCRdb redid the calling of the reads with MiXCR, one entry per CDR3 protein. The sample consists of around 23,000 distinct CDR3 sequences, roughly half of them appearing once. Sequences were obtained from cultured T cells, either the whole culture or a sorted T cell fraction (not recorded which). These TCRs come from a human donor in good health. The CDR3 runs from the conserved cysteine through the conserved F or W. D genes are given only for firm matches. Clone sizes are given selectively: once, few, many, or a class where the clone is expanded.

TGCGCCAGCAGCCAAGGGCTTGGGGGGCTGGGGGAAAAACTGTTTTTT | CASSQGLGGLGEKLFF | . | . | TRBJ1-4 | TRBV4-1
TGTGCCAGCCGGCAGGACACGGGAACCTACACTCCCGCCGGGGAGCTGTTTTTT | CASRQDTGTYTPAGELFF | . | many | TRBJ2-2 | TRBV2
TGTGCCAGCGGCTTAGCTCGGAGCCAGGGGGCAAATGAGCAGTTCTTC | CASGLARSQGANEQFF | TRBD1 | . | TRBJ2-1 | TRBV7-9
TGCAGTGCTGGGACAGCCAAAGAGACCCAGTACTTC | CSAGTAKETQYF | TRBD1 | . | TRBJ2-5 | TRBV20-1
TGTGCCAGCAGTGAACGGGAGGGAAACACTGAAGCTTTCTTT | CASSEREGNTEAFF | . | medium-sized | TRBJ1-1 | TRBV2
TGTGCCAGCAGCTTGGCAGGGTCCTACGAGCAGTACTTC | CASSLAGSYEQYF | . | . | TRBJ2-7 | TRBV7-8
TGCAGTGCCAGTCCCGTACAAGCAAACAATGAGCAGTTCTTC | CSASPVQANNEQFF | . | few | TRBJ2-1 | TRBV20-1
TGTGCCACCAGCAGAGCTACTCAGGGCTACGAGCAGTACTTC | CATSRATQGYEQYF | . | . | TRBJ2-7 | TRBV15
TGTGCCAGCAGTGAGGAAAGGGGGAATTCACCCCTCCACTTT | CASSEERGNSPLHF | . | . | TRBJ1-6 | TRBV2
TGTGCCAGCAGCTCCATACTATCAACGGGGAACACTGAAGCTTTCTTT | CASSSILSTGNTEAFF | . | many | TRBJ1-1 | TRBV7-9
TGTGCCAGCAGCCCTACTTCGACAGGGAACACTGAAGCTTTCTTT | CASSPTSTGNTEAFF | . | medium-sized | TRBJ1-1 | TRBV12-3/TRBV12-4
TGTGCCAGCAGCTTAATCCGGGCGGGGGGCCTTTACAATGAGCAGTTCTTC | CASSLIRAGGLYNEQFF | TRBD2 | . | TRBJ2-1 | TRBV7-9
TGCAGTGCTAGACGGGACCGGTCCGAGACCCAGTACTTC | CSARRDRSETQYF | . | . | TRBJ2-5 | TRBV20-1
TGTGCCAGCAGTTACTCGAATGGGGTCGGATCACCCCTCCACTTT | CASSYSNGVGSPLHF | . | few | TRBJ1-6 | TRBV6-6
TGTGCCAGCAGCCGACCTGGCCGGGGGTTTGGTGAGCAGTTCTTC | CASSRPGRGFGEQFF | . | . | TRBJ2-1 | TRBV9
TGTGCCAGCAGTTTGGGGGGGGTCCCCTACAATGAGCAGTTCTTC | CASSLGGVPYNEQFF | TRBD2 | many | TRBJ2-1 | TRBV28